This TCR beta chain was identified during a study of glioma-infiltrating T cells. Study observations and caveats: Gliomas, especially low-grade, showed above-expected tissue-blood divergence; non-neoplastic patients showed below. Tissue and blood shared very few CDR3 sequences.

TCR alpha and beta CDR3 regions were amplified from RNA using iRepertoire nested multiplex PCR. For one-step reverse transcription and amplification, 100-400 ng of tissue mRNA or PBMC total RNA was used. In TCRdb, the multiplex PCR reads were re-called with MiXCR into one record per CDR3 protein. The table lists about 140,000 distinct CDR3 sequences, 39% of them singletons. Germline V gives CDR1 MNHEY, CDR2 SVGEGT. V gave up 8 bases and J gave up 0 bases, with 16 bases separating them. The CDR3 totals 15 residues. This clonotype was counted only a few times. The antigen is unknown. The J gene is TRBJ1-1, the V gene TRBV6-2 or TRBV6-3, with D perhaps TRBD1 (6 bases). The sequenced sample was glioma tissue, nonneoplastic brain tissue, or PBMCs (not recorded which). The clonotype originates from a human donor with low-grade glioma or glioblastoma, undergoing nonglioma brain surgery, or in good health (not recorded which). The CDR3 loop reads CASRDGQLMNTEAFF. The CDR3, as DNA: TGTGCCAGCCGGGACGGACAGCTGATGAACACTGAAGCTTTCTTT.